The entry below gives a single T cell receptor (beta chain) sequence along with its context. This record comes from a study of blood T cell repertoires in COVID-19. About the study: Sites in the United States, Italy and Spain provided acute and convalescent COVID-19 samples. The cDNA or gDNA used as material had been derived from T cells, B-cell-depleted T cells, or PBMCs.

The length of the CDR3 is 11 residues. Germline values: CDR1 SGHRS, CDR2 YFSETQ. Trimming left V 5 bases short and J 6 bases short, with 8 bases between. Original data processing: Amplification of reference gene primers provided the estimated nucleated cell counts. Method: immunoSEQ multiplex PCR; TCRdb's copy keeps in-frame clones and lacks some. V, J and clone size are those of that table, while D and trimming were read from the DNA. The table records about 380,000 clones, 90% of them present only once. Sequencing input: peripheral blood. This chain links TRBV5-1 with TRBJ1-1; D ambiguous. The receptor's source is a man between 18 and 29 years old with active or convalescent COVID-19. This CDR3 is CASSGGPEAFF. CDR3 bases: TGCGCCAGCAGTGGAGGGCCTGAAGCTTTCTTT.